This T cell receptor (beta chain) derives from a study of T-cell memory formation after mild COVID-19. The ends were cut back, 3 bases at V and 4 bases at J, with 16 bases in the middle. The CDR3 totals 15 residues. Germline V gene sequence: CDR1 DFQATT, CDR2 SNEGSKA (reference sequence). TCRdb reprocessed the 5' RACE reads with MiXCR, giving one entry per CDR3 protein. The repertoire consists of just over 400,000 distinct CDR3 sequences, with about a quarter occurring once and the leading ten covering approximately 14%. This sequence originates from an adult woman who had mild COVID-19 (a few samples of this study predate the infection). Cell type and time point are not known. This chain uses TRBV20-1 with TRBJ1-5; D may be TRBD1 (5 bases). The specimen was PBMCs or a T cell subset sorted from them (not recorded which). CDR3 DNA sequence: TGCAGTGCTAGCCCCGGGGCAGGACTAAATCAGCCCCAGCATTTT. This encodes CSASPGAGLNQPQHF.